This T cell receptor beta chain was profiled in a study of OX40 agonist ivuxolimab in advanced cancers. On the study more broadly: Patients achieving partial responses numbered three: one hepatocellular carcinoma case and two cutaneous melanoma cases. Study findings and constraints: CD4+ and CD8+ blood T cells expanded clonally by week 6 at 0.1 to 3.0 mg/kg.

Notes on this clone: Its antigen remains unknown.

This CDR3 has 14 residues. Germline lookup yields CDR1 MDHEN and CDR2 SYDVKM. V lost 8 bases, J lost 3 bases, and 14 bases lay in between. Data came from immunoSEQ multiplex PCR; TCRdb stores just in-frame clones and leaves some out. The sample yields tens of thousands of clones, approximately 83% seen once. This rearrangement joins TRBV28 to TRBJ1-5, with D maybe TRBD1 (6 bases). The source was CD4+ or CD8+ T cells sorted from blood, collected in a trial of the OX40 agonist ivuxolimab. This TCR was sampled from an adult with an advanced solid tumor such as melanoma, head and neck, liver or kidney cancer. The CDR3 reads CASGSGQSNQPQHF. The CDR3, as DNA: TGTGCCAGCGGATCCGGACAGTCCAATCAGCCCCAGCATTTT.